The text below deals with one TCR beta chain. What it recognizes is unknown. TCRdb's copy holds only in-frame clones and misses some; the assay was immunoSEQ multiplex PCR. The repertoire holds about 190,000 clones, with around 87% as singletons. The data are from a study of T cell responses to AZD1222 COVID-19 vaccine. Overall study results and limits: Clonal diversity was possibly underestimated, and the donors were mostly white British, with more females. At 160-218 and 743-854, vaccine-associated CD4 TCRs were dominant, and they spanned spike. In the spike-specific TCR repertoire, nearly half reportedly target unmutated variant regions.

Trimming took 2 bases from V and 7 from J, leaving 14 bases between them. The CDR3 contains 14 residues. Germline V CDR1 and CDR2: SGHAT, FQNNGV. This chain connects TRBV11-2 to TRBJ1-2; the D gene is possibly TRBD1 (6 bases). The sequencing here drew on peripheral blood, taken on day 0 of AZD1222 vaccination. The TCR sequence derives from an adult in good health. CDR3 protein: CASSLNPTGFGYTF. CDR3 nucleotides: TGTGCCAGCAGCTTAAATCCGACAGGTTTTGGCTACACCTTC.